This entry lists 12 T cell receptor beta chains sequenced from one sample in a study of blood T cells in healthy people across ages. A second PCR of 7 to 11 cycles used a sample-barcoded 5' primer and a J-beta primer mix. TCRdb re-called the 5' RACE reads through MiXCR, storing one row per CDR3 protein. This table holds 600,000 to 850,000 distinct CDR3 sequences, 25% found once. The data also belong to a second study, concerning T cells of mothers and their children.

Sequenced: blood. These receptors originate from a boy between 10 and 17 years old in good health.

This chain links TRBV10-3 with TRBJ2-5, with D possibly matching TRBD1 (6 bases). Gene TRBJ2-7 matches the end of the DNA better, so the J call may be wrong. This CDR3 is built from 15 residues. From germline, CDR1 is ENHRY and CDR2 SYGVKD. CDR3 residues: CAISEGGDGPYEQYF. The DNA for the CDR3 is TGTGCCATCAGTGAGGGGGGCGACGGGCCCTACGAGCAGTACTTC.

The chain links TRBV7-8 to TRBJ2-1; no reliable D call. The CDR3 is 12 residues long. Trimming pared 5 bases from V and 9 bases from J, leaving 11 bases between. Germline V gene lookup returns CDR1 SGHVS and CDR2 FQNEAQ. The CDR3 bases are TGTGCCAGCAGCCCCGCAGGTATTGAGCAGTTCTTC. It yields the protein CASSPAGIEQFF.

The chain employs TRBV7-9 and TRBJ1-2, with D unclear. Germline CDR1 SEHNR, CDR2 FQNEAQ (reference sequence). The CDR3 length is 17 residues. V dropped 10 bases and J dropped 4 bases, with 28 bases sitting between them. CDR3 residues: CAIPHDEIEWIGYGYTF. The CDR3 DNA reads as TGTGCCATCCCACACGACGAAATTGAATGGATCGGCTATGGCTACACCTTC.

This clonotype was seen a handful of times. CDR3 sequence (DNA): TGTGCCAGCAGTTTTGGTTCCTACAATGAGCAGTTCTTC. This sequence encodes CASSFGSYNEQFF. The genes are TRBV12-3 or TRBV12-4 and TRBJ2-1; D is unclear. This CDR3 region has 13 residues. V lost 3 bases and J lost 1, with 4 bases in between.

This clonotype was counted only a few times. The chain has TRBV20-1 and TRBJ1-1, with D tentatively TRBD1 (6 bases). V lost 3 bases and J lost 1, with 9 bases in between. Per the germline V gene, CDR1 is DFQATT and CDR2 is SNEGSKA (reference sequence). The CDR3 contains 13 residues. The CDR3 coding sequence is TGCAGTGCTAGGTCACAGGGGAACACTGAAGCTTTCTTT. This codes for CSARSQGNTEAFF.

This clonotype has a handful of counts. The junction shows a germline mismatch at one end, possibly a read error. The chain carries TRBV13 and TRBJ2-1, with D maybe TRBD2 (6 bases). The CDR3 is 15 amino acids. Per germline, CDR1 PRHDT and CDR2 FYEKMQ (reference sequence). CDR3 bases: TGTGCCAGTAGCTTAGAAGGACTACTAGACAATGAGCAGTTCTTC. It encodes CASSLEGLLDNEQFF.

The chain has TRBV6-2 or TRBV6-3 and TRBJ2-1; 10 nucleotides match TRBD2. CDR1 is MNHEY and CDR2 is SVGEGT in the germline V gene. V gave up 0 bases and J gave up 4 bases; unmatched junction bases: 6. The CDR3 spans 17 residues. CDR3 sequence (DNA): TGTGCCAGCAGTTACTCGCCTAGCGGGGGACTTTACAATGAGCAGTTCTTC. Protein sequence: CASSYSPSGGLYNEQFF.

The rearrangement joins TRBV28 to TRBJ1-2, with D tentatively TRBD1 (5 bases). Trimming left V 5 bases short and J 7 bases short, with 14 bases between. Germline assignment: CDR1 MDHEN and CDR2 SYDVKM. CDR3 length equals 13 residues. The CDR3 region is CASSNTGRAGYTF. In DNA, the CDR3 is TGTGCCAGCAGTAACACAGGCAGAGCTGGCTACACCTTC.

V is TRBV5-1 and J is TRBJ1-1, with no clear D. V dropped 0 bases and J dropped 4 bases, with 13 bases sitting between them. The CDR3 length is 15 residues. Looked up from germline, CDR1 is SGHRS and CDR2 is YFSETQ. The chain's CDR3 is CASSLGSNSLTEAFF. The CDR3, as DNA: TGCGCCAGCAGCTTGGGTTCAAATAGCCTCACTGAAGCTTTCTTT.

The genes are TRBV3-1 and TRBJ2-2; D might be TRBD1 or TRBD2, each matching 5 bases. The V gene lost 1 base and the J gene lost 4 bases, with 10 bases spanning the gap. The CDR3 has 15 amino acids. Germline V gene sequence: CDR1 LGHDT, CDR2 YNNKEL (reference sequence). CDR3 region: CASSQAIGTTGELFF. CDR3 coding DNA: TGTGCCAGCAGCCAAGCTATAGGGACCACCGGGGAGCTGTTTTTT.

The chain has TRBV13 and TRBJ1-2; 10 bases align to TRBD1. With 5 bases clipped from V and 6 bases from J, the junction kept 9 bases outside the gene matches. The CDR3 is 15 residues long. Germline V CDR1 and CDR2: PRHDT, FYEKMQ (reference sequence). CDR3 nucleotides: TGTGCCAGCAGCGGGATGGGACAGGGGTTGAATGGCTACACCTTC. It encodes CASSGMGQGLNGYTF. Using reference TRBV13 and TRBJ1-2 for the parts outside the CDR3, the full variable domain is AAGVIQSPRHLIKEKRETATLKCYPIPRHDTVYWYQQGPGQDPQFLISFYEKMQSDKGSIPDRFSAQQFSDYHSELNMSSLELGDSALYFCASSGMGQGLNGYTFGSGTRLTVV.

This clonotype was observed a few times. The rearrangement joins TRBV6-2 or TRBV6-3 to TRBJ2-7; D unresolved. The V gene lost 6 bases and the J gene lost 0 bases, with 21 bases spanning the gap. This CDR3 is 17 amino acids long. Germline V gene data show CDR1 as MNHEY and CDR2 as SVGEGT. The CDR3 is CASSGRTGFPPSYEQYF. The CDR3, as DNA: TGTGCCAGCAGCGGGCGTACCGGGTTTCCCCCCTCCTACGAGCAGTACTTC.